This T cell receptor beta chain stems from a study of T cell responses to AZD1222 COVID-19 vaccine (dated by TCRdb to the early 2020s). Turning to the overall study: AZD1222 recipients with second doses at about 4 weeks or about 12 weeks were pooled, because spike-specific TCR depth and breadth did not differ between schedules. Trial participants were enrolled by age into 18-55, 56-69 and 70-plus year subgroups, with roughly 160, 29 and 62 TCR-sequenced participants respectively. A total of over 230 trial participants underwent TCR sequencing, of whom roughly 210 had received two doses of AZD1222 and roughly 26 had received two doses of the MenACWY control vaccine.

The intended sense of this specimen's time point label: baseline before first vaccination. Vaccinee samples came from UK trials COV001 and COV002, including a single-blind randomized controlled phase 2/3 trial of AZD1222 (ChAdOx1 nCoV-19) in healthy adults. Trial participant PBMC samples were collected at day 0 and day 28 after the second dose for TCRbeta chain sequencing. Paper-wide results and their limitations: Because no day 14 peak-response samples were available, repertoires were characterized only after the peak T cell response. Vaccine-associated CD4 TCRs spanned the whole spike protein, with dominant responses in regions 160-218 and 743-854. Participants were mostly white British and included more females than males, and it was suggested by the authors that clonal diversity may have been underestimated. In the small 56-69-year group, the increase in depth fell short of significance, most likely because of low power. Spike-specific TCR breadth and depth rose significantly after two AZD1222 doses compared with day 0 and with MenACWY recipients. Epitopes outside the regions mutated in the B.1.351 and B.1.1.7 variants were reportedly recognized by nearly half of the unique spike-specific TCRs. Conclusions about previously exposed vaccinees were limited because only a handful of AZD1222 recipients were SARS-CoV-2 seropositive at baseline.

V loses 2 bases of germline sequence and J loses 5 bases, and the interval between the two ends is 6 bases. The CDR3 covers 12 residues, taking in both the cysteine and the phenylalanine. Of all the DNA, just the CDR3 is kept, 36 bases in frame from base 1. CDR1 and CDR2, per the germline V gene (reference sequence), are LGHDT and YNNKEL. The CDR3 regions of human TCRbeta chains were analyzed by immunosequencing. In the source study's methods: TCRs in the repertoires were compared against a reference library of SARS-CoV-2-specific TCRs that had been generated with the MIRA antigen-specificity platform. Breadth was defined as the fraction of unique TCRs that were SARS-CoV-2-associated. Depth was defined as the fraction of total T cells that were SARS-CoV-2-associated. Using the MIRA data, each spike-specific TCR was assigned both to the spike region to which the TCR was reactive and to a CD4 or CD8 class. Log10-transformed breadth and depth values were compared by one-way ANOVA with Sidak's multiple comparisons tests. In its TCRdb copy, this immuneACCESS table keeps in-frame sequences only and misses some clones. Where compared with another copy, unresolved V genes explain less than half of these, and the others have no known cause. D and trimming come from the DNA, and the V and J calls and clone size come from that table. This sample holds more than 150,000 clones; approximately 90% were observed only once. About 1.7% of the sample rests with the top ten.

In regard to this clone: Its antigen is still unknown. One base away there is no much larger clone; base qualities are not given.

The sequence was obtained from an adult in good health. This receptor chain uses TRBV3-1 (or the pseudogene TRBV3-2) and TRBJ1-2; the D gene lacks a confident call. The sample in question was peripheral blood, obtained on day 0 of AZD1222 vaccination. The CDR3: CASSQSRYGYTF. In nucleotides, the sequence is TGTGCCAGCAGCCAATCTCGGTATGGCTACACCTTC.